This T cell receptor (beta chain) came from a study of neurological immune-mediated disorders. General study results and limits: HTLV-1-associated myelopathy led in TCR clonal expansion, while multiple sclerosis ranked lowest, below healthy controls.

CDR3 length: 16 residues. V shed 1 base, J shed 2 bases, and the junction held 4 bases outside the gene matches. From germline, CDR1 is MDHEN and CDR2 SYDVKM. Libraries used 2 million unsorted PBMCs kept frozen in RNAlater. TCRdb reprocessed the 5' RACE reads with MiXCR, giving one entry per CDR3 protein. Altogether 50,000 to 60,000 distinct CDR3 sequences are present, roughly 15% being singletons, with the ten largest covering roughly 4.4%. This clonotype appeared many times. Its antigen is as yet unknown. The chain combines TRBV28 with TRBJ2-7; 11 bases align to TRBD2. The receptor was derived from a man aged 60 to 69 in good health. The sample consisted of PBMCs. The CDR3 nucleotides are TGTGCCAGCAGTTTATCCCCTAGCGGGAGGACCTACGAGCAGTACTTC. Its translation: CASSLSPSGRTYEQYF.